The present T cell receptor beta chain was sequenced within a study of tumor-infiltrating lymphocytes in primary liver carcinoma. Points from the study as a whole: Because the samples were bulk unsorted, the study did not compare CD4+ and CD8+ repertoires.

This clonotype was seen a few times. As yet, its antigen is unknown. Unsorted whole blood yielded blood RNA, and germline DNA was extracted as well. The input was 450 to 500 ng total RNA; TCR beta cDNA was made from it with a constant-region primer. ARM-PCR, slightly modified, supplied the TCR beta libraries through three nested multiplex PCR rounds. TRBV1-TRBV30 forward primers and a C-beta reverse primer were used in the first two PCR rounds, which each ran for approximately 11 cycles. One entry per CDR3 protein, called by TCRdb with MiXCR from the multiplex PCR reads. The sample lists approximately 320,000 distinct CDR3 sequences, 45% to 70% seen once, with over 15% in the top ten. The V end lost 4 bases, the J end lost 2 bases, and 12 bases lay between the germline ends. CDR1 MDHEN and CDR2 SYDVKM come from the germline V gene. The CDR3 extends over 14 amino acids.

This receptor was taken from a woman aged 30 to 39 with primary liver carcinoma and hepatitis B virus infection. Sequencing was carried out using peripheral blood. The chain couples TRBV28 to TRBJ2-7; tentative D call: TRBD2 (5 bases). The CDR3 reads CASSSALRAYEQYF. Here the CDR3 DNA reads TGTGCCAGCAGTTCCGCACTGAGGGCCTACGAGCAGTACTTC. The complete variable domain, with remaining parts taken from reference TRBV28 and TRBJ2-7, reads DVKVTQSSRYLVKRTGEKVFLECVQDMDHENMFWYRQDPGLGLRLIYFSYDVKMKEKGDIPEGYSVSREKKERFSLILESASTNQTSMYLCASSSALRAYEQYFGPGTRLTVT.